The table lists the clone carrying this T cell receptor beta chain with many counts. Its specificity is unknown. The data originate from a study of early T cells in non-severe SARS-CoV-2 infection. V was pared by 5 bases and J by 1 base, with 11 bases of the junction left unmatched. This CDR3 comprises 17 residues. The germline V gene encodes CDR1 SEHNR and CDR2 FQNEAQ (reference sequence). Study results and limitations: Missing private and CD4 specificities, VDJdb matching favored anti-spike CD8 responses.

The protocol attached unique molecular identifiers to individual cDNA molecules. Using its own MiXCR run on the 5' RACE reads, TCRdb lists one record per CDR3 protein. The data contain 25,000 to 30,000 distinct CDR3 sequences, 5.4% of them singletons. The specimen was whole blood. The chain uses TRBV7-9 and TRBJ1-5; the match to TRBD1 covers 7 bases. The source is an adult who was a healthcare worker with PCR-confirmed SARS-CoV-2 infection or an uninfected control (not recorded which). The CDR3 nucleotides read TGTGCCAGCAGCCCGCAGGGGGTCGGGGGCAGCAATCAGCCCCAGCATTTT. Amino acid sequence: CASSPQGVGGSNQPQHF.